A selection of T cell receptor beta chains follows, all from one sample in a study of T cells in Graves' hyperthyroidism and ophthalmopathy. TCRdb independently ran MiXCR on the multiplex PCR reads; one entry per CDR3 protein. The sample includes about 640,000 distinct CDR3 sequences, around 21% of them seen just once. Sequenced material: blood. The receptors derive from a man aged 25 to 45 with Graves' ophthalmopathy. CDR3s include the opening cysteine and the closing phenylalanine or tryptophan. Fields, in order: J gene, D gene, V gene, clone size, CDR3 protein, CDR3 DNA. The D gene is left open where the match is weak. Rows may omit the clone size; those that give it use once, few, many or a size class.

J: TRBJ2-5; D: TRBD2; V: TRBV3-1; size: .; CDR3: CASSHHGTSGRGQTQYF; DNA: TGTGCCAGCAGCCACCACGGGACTAGCGGGAGGGGACAGACCCAGTACTTC
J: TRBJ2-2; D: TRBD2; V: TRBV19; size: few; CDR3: CASSLTIPTSGRALANTGELFF; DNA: TGTGCCAGTAGTCTTACAATCCCGACTAGCGGGAGGGCCTTAGCGAACACCGGGGAGCTGTTTTTT
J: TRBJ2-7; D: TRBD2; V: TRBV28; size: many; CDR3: CASSSPHKTSGKAYEQYF; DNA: TGTGCCAGCAGTTCCCCTCATAAGACTAGCGGGAAGGCATACGAGCAGTACTTC
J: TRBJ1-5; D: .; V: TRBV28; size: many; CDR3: CASSSPERVNQPQHF; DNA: TGTGCCAGCAGTTCCCCGGAACGGGTCAATCAGCCCCAGCATTTT
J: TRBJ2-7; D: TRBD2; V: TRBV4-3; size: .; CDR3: CASSPTWGGSYEQYF; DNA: TGCGCCAGCAGCCCCACCTGGGGGGGATCCTACGAGCAGTACTTC
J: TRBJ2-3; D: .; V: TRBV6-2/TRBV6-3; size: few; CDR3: CASSPRGEGTDTQYF; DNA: TGTGCCAGCAGTCCACGGGGAGAGGGCACAGATACGCAGTATTTT
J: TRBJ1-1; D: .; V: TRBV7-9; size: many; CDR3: CASSSGYTEAFF; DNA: TGTGCCAGCAGTTCAGGGTACACTGAAGCTTTCTTT
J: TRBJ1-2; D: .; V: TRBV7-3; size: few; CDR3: CASSSRTADYGYTF; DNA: TGTGCCAGCAGCTCACGGACAGCCGACTATGGCTACACCTTC
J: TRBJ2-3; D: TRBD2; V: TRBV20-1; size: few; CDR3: CSATPPTSGRARTDTQYF; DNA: TGCAGTGCAACGCCCCCGACTAGCGGGAGGGCCCGGACAGATACGCAGTATTTT
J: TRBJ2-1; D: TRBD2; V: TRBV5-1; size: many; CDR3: CASSLPGTSGNHEQFF; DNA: TGCGCCAGCAGCTTACCCGGGACTAGCGGGAACCACGAGCAGTTCTTC
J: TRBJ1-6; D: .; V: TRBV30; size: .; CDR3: CAWSGVEYNSPLHF; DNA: TGTGCCTGGAGCGGGGTCGAATATAATTCACCCCTCCACTTT
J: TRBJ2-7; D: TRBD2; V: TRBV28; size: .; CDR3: CASSSPSGSRSYEQYF; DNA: TGTGCCAGCAGTTCCCCTAGCGGGAGCCGCTCCTACGAGCAGTACTTC
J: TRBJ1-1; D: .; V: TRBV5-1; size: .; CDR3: CASSFNERNTEAFF; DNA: TGCGCCAGCAGCTTCAACGAGAGGAACACTGAAGCTTTCTTT
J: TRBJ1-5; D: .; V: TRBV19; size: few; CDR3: CASSTQGSNQPQHF; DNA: TGTGCCAGTAGTACTCAGGGGAGCAATCAGCCCCAGCATTTT
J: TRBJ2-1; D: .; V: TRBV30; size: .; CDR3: CAWSVMVTGNEQFF; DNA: TGTGCCTGGAGTGTAATGGTCACCGGGAATGAGCAGTTCTTC
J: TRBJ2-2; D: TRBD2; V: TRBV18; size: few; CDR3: CASSVITSGKNTGELFF; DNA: TGTGCCAGCTCCGTGATCACCAGCGGGAAAAACACCGGGGAGCTGTTTTTT
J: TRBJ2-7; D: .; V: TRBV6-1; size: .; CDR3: CASTRGDPPYEQYF; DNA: TGTGCCAGTACCCGAGGGGACCCGCCCTACGAGCAGTACTTC
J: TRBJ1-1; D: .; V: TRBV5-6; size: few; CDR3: CASSLGLWDVVVQKNTEAFF; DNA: TGTGCCAGCAGCTTGGGCCTGTGGGATGTGGTTGTACAGAAGAACACTGAAGCTTTCTTT
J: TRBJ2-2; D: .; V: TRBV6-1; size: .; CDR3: CASIKTATGELFF; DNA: TGTGCCAGCATTAAAACGGCCACCGGGGAGCTGTTTTTT
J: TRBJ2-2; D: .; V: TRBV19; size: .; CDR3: CASRPVGTAGELFF; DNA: TGTGCCAGTAGACCTGTTGGGACGGCCGGGGAGCTGTTTTTT
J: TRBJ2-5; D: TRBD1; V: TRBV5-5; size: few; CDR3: CASSRRTGQETQYF; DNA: TGTGCCAGCAGCCGAAGGACAGGGCAAGAGACCCAGTACTTC
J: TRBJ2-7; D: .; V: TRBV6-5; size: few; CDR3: CASSYAGSYEQYF; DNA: TGTGCCAGCAGTTACGCAGGTTCCTACGAGCAGTACTTC
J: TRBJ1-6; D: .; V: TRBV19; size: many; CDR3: CASRPDVRSYNSPLHF; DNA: TGTGCCAGTAGACCGGACGTTCGCTCCTATAATTCACCCCTCCACTTT
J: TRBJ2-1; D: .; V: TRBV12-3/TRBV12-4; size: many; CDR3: CASSFLSLSIRDNEQFF; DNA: TGTGCCAGCAGTTTCTTATCGTTGAGCATTAGGGACAATGAGCAGTTCTTC
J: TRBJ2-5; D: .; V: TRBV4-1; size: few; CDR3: CASRRLAEIQETQYF; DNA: TGCGCCAGCCGGAGGCTAGCAGAGATCCAAGAGACCCAGTACTTC
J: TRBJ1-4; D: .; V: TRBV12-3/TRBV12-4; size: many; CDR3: CASSFFGQGKEKLFF; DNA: TGTGCCAGCAGTTTTTTCGGTCAGGGTAAAGAAAAACTGTTTTTT
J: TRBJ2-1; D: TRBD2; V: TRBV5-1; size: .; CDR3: CASSVASGAYEQFF; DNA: TGCGCCAGCAGCGTCGCTAGCGGGGCATATGAGCAGTTCTTC
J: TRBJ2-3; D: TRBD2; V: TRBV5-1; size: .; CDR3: CASRLAGEYDTQYF; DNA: TGCGCCAGCAGGCTAGCGGGAGAGTACGATACGCAGTATTTT
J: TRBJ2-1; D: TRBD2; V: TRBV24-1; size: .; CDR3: CATSVAGGLNEQFF; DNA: TGTGCCACCAGTGTAGCGGGAGGGCTAAATGAGCAGTTCTTC